This T cell receptor (beta chain) was captured in a study of blood T cell repertoires in COVID-19. The germline V gene has CDR1 LNHDA and CDR2 SQIVND (reference sequence). Trimming cost V 6 bases and J 5 bases; bases outside gene matches: 13. The CDR3 sequence is 16 residues long. In the authors' workflow: Reference gene primers were amplified, and this amplification served to estimate nucleated cell counts. Profiling relied on immunoSEQ multiplex PCR, and the TCRdb table lists in-frame clones only, not all of them. Clone size and the V and J calls come from that table; the DNA yielded D and trimming. The data contain around 460,000 clones, 70% to 90% of them singletons. Seattle researchers signed up patients amid active infection and tracked them longitudinally.

This chain connects TRBV19 to TRBJ2-1; 7 nucleotides agree with TRBD2. Input material: peripheral blood. The source of this sequence is a man aged 18 to 29 with COVID-19, enrolled during active disease. The CDR3 nucleotides read TGTGCCAGTAGCTCCCCCGGGGGGACGGTCCACAATGAGCAGTTCTTC. Translating it yields CASSSPGGTVHNEQFF.